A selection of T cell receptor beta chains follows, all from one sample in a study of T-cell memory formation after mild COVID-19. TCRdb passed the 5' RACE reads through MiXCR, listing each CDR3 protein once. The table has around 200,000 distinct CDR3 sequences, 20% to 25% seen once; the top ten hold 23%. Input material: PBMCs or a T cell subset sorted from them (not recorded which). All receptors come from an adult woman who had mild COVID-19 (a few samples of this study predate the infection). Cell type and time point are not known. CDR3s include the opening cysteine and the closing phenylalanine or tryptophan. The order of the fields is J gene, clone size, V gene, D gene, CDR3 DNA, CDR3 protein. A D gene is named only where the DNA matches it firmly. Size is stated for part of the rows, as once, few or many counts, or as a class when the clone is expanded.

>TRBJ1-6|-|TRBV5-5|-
TGTGCCAGCAGCTTTGCAGGGGAGGGAAATTCACCCCTCCACTTT
CASSFAGEGNSPLHF
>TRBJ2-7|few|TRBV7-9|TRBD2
TGTGCCAGCAGCTTTGATTCTAGGCTAGCGGGATCCTACGAGCAGTACTTC
CASSFDSRLAGSYEQYF
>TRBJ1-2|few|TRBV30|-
TGTGCCTGGAGTGTACGAGGGTATCCCCTGTATGGCTACACCTTC
CAWSVRGYPLYGYTF
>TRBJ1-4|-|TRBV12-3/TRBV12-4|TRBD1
TGTGCCAGCAGTTTTAGAACCCCCGGGACAGGGTCGAAGGATGTGAAACTGTTTTTT
CASSFRTPGTGSKDVKLFF
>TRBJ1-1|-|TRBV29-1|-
TGCAGCGTTGCGGACACGAACACTGAAGCTTTCTTT
CSVADTNTEAFF
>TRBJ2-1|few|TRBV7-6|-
TGTGCCAGCAGCTTAGTGGGGACCGCTTCCTACAATGAGCAGTTCTTC
CASSLVGTASYNEQFF
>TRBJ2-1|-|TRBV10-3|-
TGTGCCATCAGTGATTTAGGAGGGGGCCTCATCAATGAGCAGTTCTTC
CAISDLGGGLINEQFF
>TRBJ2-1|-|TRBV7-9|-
TGTGCCAGCAGTCCGGTAGCGCCCTCCTACAATGAGCAGTTCTTC
CASSPVAPSYNEQFF
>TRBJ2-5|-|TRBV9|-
TGTGCCAGCAGCGTAGATGAGGGAGAGACCCAGTACTTC
CASSVDEGETQYF
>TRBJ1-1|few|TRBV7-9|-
TGTGCCAGCAGCTCAGGACGGACTGAAGCTTTCTTT
CASSSGRTEAFF
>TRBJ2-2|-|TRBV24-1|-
TGTGCCACCAGTCCAACCACCGGGGAGCTGTTTTTT
CATSPTTGELFF
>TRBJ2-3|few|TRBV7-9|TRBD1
TGTGCCAGCAGTTCCGGACAGGGTTTGGAGCAGTATTTT
CASSSGQGLEQYF
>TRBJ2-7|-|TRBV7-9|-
TGTGCCAGCAGCTCAGGACCAGCCGCTAAGGAGCAGTACTTC
CASSSGPAAKEQYF
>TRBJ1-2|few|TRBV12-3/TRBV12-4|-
TGTGCCAGCAGCGCCGAGGACGGTTCCGTCTACGGCTACACCTTC
CASSAEDGSVYGYTF
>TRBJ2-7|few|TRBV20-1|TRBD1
TGCAGTGCTCAGAGGACAGGAAGCTCCTACGAGCAGTACTTC
CSAQRTGSSYEQYF